The T cell receptor (beta chain) under discussion was sequenced for a study of blood T cell repertoires in COVID-19. Study details: Nucleic acid was either cDNA or gDNA, and it came from T cells, B-cell-depleted T cells, or PBMCs.

The germline V and J ends were trimmed by 3 bases and 2 bases, with 11 bases remaining between them. CDR1 and CDR2 from the germline V gene are KGHDR and SFDVKD. This CDR3 is built from 15 residues. TCRdb keeps only in-frame clones here, not all; method: immunoSEQ multiplex PCR. The sample consists of about 68,000 clones, over 75% of them appearing once. Material for sequencing was peripheral blood. The chain carries TRBV24-1 and TRBJ2-3, with D perhaps matching TRBD1 (5 bases). This TCR came from a man aged 50 to 60 with acute or convalescent COVID-19. The CDR3 loop reads CATSDTTAPTDTQYF. CDR3 nucleotide sequence: TGTGCCACCAGTGATACGACAGCCCCCACAGATACGCAGTATTTT.